These T cell receptor beta chains were read from a single sample in a study of beta chain features in type 1 diabetes. Sequencing was performed with immunoSEQ multiplex PCR; in TCRdb, only in-frame clones are kept and a portion is missing. The sample gives a few hundred thousand clones, around 13% of which show up once; roughly 0.04% is in the top ten. The specimen was naive CD4+ T cells from blood. The source of these receptors is a man aged 25 to 45 in good health. Each CDR3 is given with its conserved first and last residue. The D gene is left open where the match is weak. The size field is filled for only some rows; it gives once, few, many or a size class.

j_call,clone_size,d_call,v_call,cdr3_aa,cdr3_nt
TRBJ2-5,few,TRBD1,TRBV5-1,CASSMTGDQETQYF,TGCGCCAGCAGCATGACAGGGGATCAAGAGACCCAGTACTTC
TRBJ1-2,few,NA,TRBV30,CAWTPNPNYGYTF,TGTGCCTGGACCCCTAACCCCAACTATGGCTACACCTTC
TRBJ2-6,NA,NA,TRBV7-9,CASTRRRASGANVLTF,TGTGCCAGCACCCGCCGGAGGGCTTCTGGGGCCAACGTCCTGACTTTC
TRBJ2-7,NA,TRBD1,TRBV7-2,CASSTLGTGGIGQYF,TGTGCCAGCAGCACCCTCGGGACAGGGGGGATCGGGCAGTACTTC
TRBJ2-7,NA,TRBD2,TRBV7-2,CASSLRGGAEYEQYF,TGTGCCAGCAGCTTACGCGGGGGGGCCGAGTACGAGCAGTACTTC
TRBJ2-3,NA,TRBD2,TRBV29-1,CSVHGRRTDTQYF,TGCAGCGTTCACGGGAGGCGCACAGATACGCAGTATTTT
TRBJ2-5,few,NA,TRBV7-9,CASSTRDLTNQYF,TGTGCCAGCAGCACGCGGGACTTAACGAACCAGTACTTC
TRBJ2-1,NA,TRBD2,TRBV2,CASSRDMASGSSYNEQFF,TGTGCCAGCAGTAGAGATATGGCTAGCGGGAGCTCCTACAATGAGCAGTTCTTC
TRBJ2-5,many,NA,TRBV14,CASSPYGGTVRETQYF,TGTGCCAGCAGCCCCTACGGGGGGACAGTTCGGGAGACCCAGTACTTC
TRBJ2-3,NA,TRBD2,TRBV30,CAWRTSGTDTQYF,TGTGCCTGGAGGACTAGCGGGACAGATACGCAGTATTTT
TRBJ1-1,few,NA,TRBV29-1,CSVAGRANTEAFF,TGCAGCGTTGCCGGCAGGGCGAACACTGAAGCTTTCTTT
TRBJ2-1,NA,NA,TRBV18,CASSLATGYTPNEQFF,TGTGCCAGCTCATTAGCTACGGGGTACACCCCCAATGAGCAGTTCTTC
TRBJ1-1,few,NA,TRBV7-9,CATNREDTEAFF,TGTGCCACCAACAGGGAGGACACTGAAGCTTTCTTT
TRBJ1-2,few,TRBD1,TRBV28,CASSPRGLGGYTF,TGTGCCAGCAGTCCGAGGGGGCTGGGTGGCTACACCTTC
TRBJ2-1,few,TRBD2,TRBV6-6,CASSPRDYRRFF,TGTGCCAGCAGTCCCCGGGACTACCGTCGGTTCTTC
TRBJ2-3,NA,TRBD2,TRBV7-2,CASRAIGTSGGADTQYF,TGTGCCAGCAGGGCCATTGGGACTAGCGGGGGGGCAGATACGCAGTATTTT
TRBJ1-1,NA,NA,TRBV30,CAWIARLSNTEAFF,TGTGCCTGGATCGCGAGACTGTCGAACACTGAAGCTTTCTTT
TRBJ2-7,NA,TRBD2,TRBV7-9,CASSPLAGVSLSYEQYF,TGTGCCAGCAGCCCGCTAGCGGGGGTTTCCCTCTCCTACGAGCAGTACTTC
TRBJ1-1,NA,NA,TRBV29-1,CSVDGFTANTEAFF,TGCAGCGTTGATGGTTTTACAGCGAACACTGAAGCTTTCTTT
TRBJ1-2,NA,NA,TRBV19,CASSGHSAMYGYTF,TGTGCCAGTAGTGGTCACAGCGCAATGTATGGCTACACCTTC
TRBJ2-3,NA,NA,TRBV10-3,CAILGGSTDTQYF,TGTGCCATCCTTGGGGGGAGCACAGATACGCAGTATTTT
TRBJ2-1,NA,NA,TRBV4-3,CASSQDASPSFWSEQFF,TGCGCCAGCAGCCAAGACGCCTCCCCGTCCTTCTGGTCTGAGCAGTTCTTC
TRBJ2-5,few,NA,TRBV7-2,CASSPSRTSETQYF,TGTGCCAGCAGCCCATCGAGGACGTCGGAGACCCAGTACTTC
TRBJ2-1,few,NA,TRBV30,CAWSVLGGIGQFF,TGTGCCTGGAGTGTCCTAGGCGGGATAGGGCAGTTCTTC